These T cell receptor beta chains were read from a single sample in a study of breast tumors, draining lymph nodes, adjacent tissues. TCRdb fed the multiplex PCR reads into MiXCR, producing one record per CDR3 protein. The sample lists fewer than 140,000 distinct CDR3 sequences, about 30% seen once, with approximately 5.4% in the top ten. The sequencing sample was made of axillary lymph node tissue. Receptors were obtained from a female donor with breast cancer. Some clones in this sample may be carry-over from other donors' samples. CDR3s include the opening cysteine and the closing phenylalanine or tryptophan.

TRBV7-9	TRBJ1-3	CASSLNFGGSGNTIYF
TRBV19	TRBJ1-1	CASSIYREYTEAFF
TRBV20-1	TRBJ1-1	CSARDPRVGIDTEAFF
TRBV15	TRBJ1-2	CATSREGTGHGYTF
TRBV10-2	TRBJ1-1	CASSELNTNTEAFF
TRBV6-1	TRBJ2-1	CASTGPWGGLNEQFF
TRBV6-5	TRBJ2-5	CASSYSATSFGTRIETQYF
TRBV5-6	TRBJ2-5	CASSVVETQYF
TRBV18	TRBJ2-6	CASSPPRTSGANVLTF
TRBV9	TRBJ2-2	CASSFGTTGELFF
TRBV5-1	TRBJ2-7	CASSFDRLYEQYF
TRBV20-1	TRBJ2-7	CSARDAGNEQYF
TRBV6-5	TRBJ1-5	CASSHRQGASPQHF
TRBV6-1	TRBJ2-7	CASDAALSVLEQYF
TRBV9	TRBJ1-6	CASRDRGDSPLHF
TRBV12-5	TRBJ2-2	CASGPDTGELFF
TRBV25-1	TRBJ2-7	CATLPWTVDPSYEQYF
TRBV5-1	TRBJ1-1	CASSLAGRVGTEAFF
TRBV20-1	TRBJ2-7	CSAWTGSSYEQYF
TRBV5-1	TRBJ2-7	CASSFGRIPPEQYF
TRBV7-6	TRBJ2-7	CASSLPGQEYEQYF
TRBV11-3	TRBJ2-7	CASSYTGTGGEQYF
TRBV7-9	TRBJ2-1	CASSLVPGTSAEMWSYNEQFF